These T cell receptor beta chains were read from a single sample in a study of CD8 T cells in ankylosing spondylitis. TCRdb reanalysed the 5' RACE reads using MiXCR and keeps one entry per CDR3 protein. The table lists 150,000 to 200,000 distinct CDR3 sequences, 9.8% of them singletons. The specimen sequenced was blood, either unsorted or a sorted T cell fraction (not recorded which). The receptors were gathered from a female donor with ankylosing spondylitis or in good health (not recorded which). Both conserved end residues are part of each CDR3. The order of the fields is D gene, V gene, CDR3 protein. A D gene is named only where the DNA matches it firmly.

TRBD2 | TRBV5-1 | CASSLTGGYTDTQYF
NA | TRBV2 | CASVRESPSYEQYF
NA | TRBV27 | CASSLLGTMGSPLHF
TRBD2 | TRBV7-2 | CASSPLLAGGHNEQFF
TRBD1 | TRBV20-1 | CSASTAGTAARTQYF
TRBD2 | TRBV7-8 | CASSLVREGREQYF
NA | TRBV27 | CASKDRPTDTQYF
NA | TRBV11-1 | CASSLGTLTSPGANVLTF
NA | TRBV7-6 | CASSPGGGNTIYF
TRBD2 | TRBV29-1 | CSILAGAEQYF
NA | TRBV5-4 | CASSLVTANQETQYF
NA | TRBV6-6 | CASSYSERPQHF
NA | TRBV5-5 | CASSPSGRPNEQFF
TRBD1 | TRBV12-3/TRBV12-4 | CASSYRGRVETQYF
TRBD1 | TRBV9 | CASSGGTGYNEQFF
NA | TRBV9 | CASSPTRRDTQYF
TRBD2 | TRBV4-1 | CASSPRTSVIIEQFF
TRBD1 | TRBV4-3 | CASSQGQGASQPQHF
NA | TRBV27 | CASSSYQGLGYGYTF
TRBD1 | TRBV9 | CASSASGDSRDEQYF
TRBD2 | TRBV20-1 | CSARGLADFYNEQFF
NA | TRBV27 | CASSLRASGNSPLHF
TRBD2 | TRBV3-1 | CATEPRGLAGATDTQYF
NA | TRBV30 | CAWRGEGPGNEQFF